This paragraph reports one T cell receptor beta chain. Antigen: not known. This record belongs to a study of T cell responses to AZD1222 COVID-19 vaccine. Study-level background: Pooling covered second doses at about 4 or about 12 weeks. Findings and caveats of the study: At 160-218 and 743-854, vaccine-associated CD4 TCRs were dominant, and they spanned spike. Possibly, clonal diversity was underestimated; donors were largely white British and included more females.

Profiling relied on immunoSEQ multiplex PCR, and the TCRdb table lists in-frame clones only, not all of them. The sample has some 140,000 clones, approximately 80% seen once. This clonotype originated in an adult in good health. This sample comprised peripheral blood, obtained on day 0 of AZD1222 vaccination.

As DNA, the CDR3 is TGTGCCAGCAGCTTAGGTTCGACAGGCTCTTCAAAAAAACTGTTTTTT. Translation: CASSLGSTGSSKKLFF. The rearrangement joins TRBV11-2 to TRBJ1-4, with D possibly TRBD1 on 6 matching bases. CDR3 length equals 16 residues. The ends were cut back, 1 base at V and 9 bases at J, with 18 bases in the middle. From germline, CDR1 is SGHAT and CDR2 FQNNGV.